The rows below give T cell receptor beta chains drawn from one sample of a study of post-analysis software for immune sequencing data. TCRdb re-called the PCR reads with MiXCR, one entry per CDR3 protein. Found here are 800,000 to 950,000 distinct CDR3 sequences, approximately 57% of them singletons; the top ten hold under 6%. What was sequenced was blood. The receptors come from a girl under 18 with multiple sclerosis. Each CDR3 is given with its conserved first and last residue. D genes are given only for firm matches. Clone size is shown for a subset of rows, as once, few, many or a class of expanded clone.

J gene: TRBJ1-2
V gene: TRBV18
D gene: .
clone size: few
CDR3 protein: CASSGSPGLNYGYTF
CDR3 DNA: TGTGCCAGCTCAGGATCCCCGGGACTTAACTATGGCTACACCTTC

J gene: TRBJ1-5
V gene: TRBV12-3/TRBV12-4
D gene: TRBD1
clone size: .
CDR3 protein: CASTLRQGTQPQHF
CDR3 DNA: TGTGCCAGCACCCTAAGACAGGGAACTCAGCCCCAGCATTTT

J gene: TRBJ1-2
V gene: TRBV10-3
D gene: TRBD1
clone size: .
CDR3 protein: CAISDDRAYGYTF
CDR3 DNA: TGTGCCATCAGTGACGACAGGGCCTATGGCTACACCTTC

J gene: TRBJ2-3
V gene: TRBV7-8
D gene: .
clone size: once
CDR3 protein: CASRRTITDTQYF
CDR3 DNA: TGTGCCAGCAGGCGGACTATCACAGATACGCAGTATTTT

J gene: TRBJ2-7
V gene: TRBV7-6
D gene: .
clone size: .
CDR3 protein: CASSLGSLPYEQYF
CDR3 DNA: TGTGCCAGCAGCTTAGGATCCCTTCCCTACGAGCAGTACTTC

J gene: TRBJ2-5
V gene: TRBV13
D gene: .
clone size: once
CDR3 protein: CASSSIRSGGQARETQYF
CDR3 DNA: TGTGCCAGCAGCTCGATAAGGAGCGGTGGCCAAGCCAGGGAGACCCAGTACTTC

J gene: TRBJ1-1
V gene: TRBV29-1
D gene: .
clone size: .
CDR3 protein: CSVWWGGNTEAFF
CDR3 DNA: TGCAGCGTCTGGTGGGGGGGGAACACTGAAGCTTTCTTT

J gene: TRBJ1-2
V gene: TRBV24-1
D gene: .
clone size: few
CDR3 protein: CATSSGFDGYTF
CDR3 DNA: TGTGCCACCAGTTCTGGATTCGATGGCTACACCTTC

J gene: TRBJ2-1
V gene: TRBV20-1
D gene: TRBD1
clone size: .
CDR3 protein: CSALMTGSSYNEQFF
CDR3 DNA: TGCAGTGCTCTAATGACAGGGAGCTCCTACAATGAGCAGTTCTTC

J gene: TRBJ2-4
V gene: TRBV28
D gene: .
clone size: .
CDR3 protein: CASSLTRRGVLAENIQYF
CDR3 DNA: TGTGCCAGCAGTCTCACTCGCAGGGGGGTACTAGCAGAAAACATTCAGTACTTC

J gene: TRBJ2-1
V gene: TRBV20-1
D gene: TRBD1
clone size: once
CDR3 protein: CSVPGQSYNEQFF
CDR3 DNA: TGCAGTGTTCCGGGACAGTCCTACAATGAGCAGTTCTTC

J gene: TRBJ2-2
V gene: TRBV6-5
D gene: .
clone size: .
CDR3 protein: CASSYSVTGELFF
CDR3 DNA: TGTGCCAGCAGTTACTCTGTCACCGGGGAGCTGTTTTTT

J gene: TRBJ2-5
V gene: TRBV20-1
D gene: TRBD2
clone size: few
CDR3 protein: CSASRASGPQETQYF
CDR3 DNA: TGCAGTGCTAGCCGGGCTAGCGGGCCGCAAGAGACCCAGTACTTC

J gene: TRBJ2-5
V gene: TRBV4-1
D gene: .
clone size: .
CDR3 protein: CVSSPRMGGTQETQYF
CDR3 DNA: TGCGTCAGCAGCCCCAGGATGGGCGGGACCCAAGAGACCCAGTACTTC

J gene: TRBJ2-4
V gene: TRBV5-1
D gene: TRBD2
clone size: .
CDR3 protein: CASSLPPAGVNIQYF
CDR3 DNA: TGCGCCAGCAGCTTGCCCCCGGCGGGAGTCAACATTCAGTACTTC

J gene: TRBJ1-1
V gene: TRBV20-1
D gene: .
clone size: .
CDR3 protein: CSALRQAATEAFF
CDR3 DNA: TGCAGTGCTTTAAGACAGGCGGCGACTGAAGCTTTCTTT

J gene: TRBJ2-4
V gene: TRBV5-1
D gene: .
clone size: .
CDR3 protein: CASSLEQPRDIQYF
CDR3 DNA: TGCGCCAGCAGCTTGGAGCAGCCTCGGGACATTCAGTACTTC

J gene: TRBJ2-5
V gene: TRBV28
D gene: .
clone size: .
CDR3 protein: CASNERGVLETQYF
CDR3 DNA: TGTGCCAGCAACGAAAGGGGGGTCTTGGAGACCCAGTACTTC

J gene: TRBJ1-5
V gene: TRBV6-5
D gene: TRBD1
clone size: few
CDR3 protein: CASSSFQGTARNQPQHF
CDR3 DNA: TGTGCCAGCAGTTCCTTTCAAGGGACAGCTAGGAATCAGCCCCAGCATTTT

J gene: TRBJ2-1
V gene: TRBV5-4
D gene: .
clone size: .
CDR3 protein: CASNSRSEQFF
CDR3 DNA: TGTGCCAGCAACTCCCGTAGTGAGCAGTTCTTC

J gene: TRBJ1-5
V gene: TRBV12-3/TRBV12-4
D gene: TRBD1
clone size: .
CDR3 protein: CASRGGDRGNNQPQHF
CDR3 DNA: TGTGCCAGCAGGGGGGGGGACAGGGGGAACAATCAGCCCCAGCATTTT

J gene: TRBJ2-7
V gene: TRBV20-1
D gene: TRBD1
clone size: .
CDR3 protein: CSAPKPDRTSYEQYF
CDR3 DNA: TGCAGTGCTCCCAAACCGGACAGGACCTCCTACGAGCAGTACTTC

J gene: TRBJ1-1
V gene: TRBV20-1
D gene: .
clone size: .
CDR3 protein: CSARPEAFF
CDR3 DNA: TGCAGTGCAAGACCTGAAGCTTTCTTT

J gene: TRBJ2-7
V gene: TRBV19
D gene: TRBD2
clone size: .
CDR3 protein: CASSIRLAGYNEQYF
CDR3 DNA: TGTGCCAGTAGTATAAGACTAGCGGGCTACAATGAGCAGTACTTC

J gene: TRBJ2-1
V gene: TRBV4-1
D gene: .
clone size: .
CDR3 protein: CASSHRKDRQRPRQFF
CDR3 DNA: TGCGCCAGCAGCCACCGCAAAGACAGGCAACGCCCGAGGCAGTTCTTC

J gene: TRBJ2-7
V gene: TRBV5-1
D gene: .
clone size: .
CDR3 protein: CASSSMGRTYEQYF
CDR3 DNA: TGCGCCAGCAGCTCCATGGGACGCACCTACGAGCAGTACTTC

J gene: TRBJ2-5
V gene: TRBV12-3/TRBV12-4
D gene: TRBD2
clone size: once
CDR3 protein: CASSPPGLAGGLQETQYF
CDR3 DNA: TGTGCCAGCAGTCCCCCTGGGTTAGCGGGGGGTCTCCAAGAGACCCAGTACTTC

J gene: TRBJ1-3
V gene: TRBV6-5
D gene: TRBD1
clone size: .
CDR3 protein: CATRDRPSGNTIYF
CDR3 DNA: TGTGCCACCAGGGACAGACCCTCTGGAAACACCATATATTTT

J gene: TRBJ2-5
V gene: TRBV20-1
D gene: .
clone size: .
CDR3 protein: CSARDLRKASSETQYF
CDR3 DNA: TGCAGTGCTAGAGATCTTAGAAAGGCGAGCTCGGAGACCCAGTACTTC

J gene: TRBJ1-2
V gene: TRBV20-1
D gene: TRBD1
clone size: .
CDR3 protein: CSARQGAVYGYTF
CDR3 DNA: TGCAGTGCTAGACAGGGGGCAGTCTATGGCTACACCTTC

J gene: TRBJ1-2
V gene: TRBV6-5
D gene: .
clone size: .
CDR3 protein: CASSFLPLGNGYTF
CDR3 DNA: TGTGCCAGCAGTTTCCTTCCGCTGGGGAATGGCTACACCTTC

J gene: TRBJ2-5
V gene: TRBV4-1
D gene: .
clone size: .
CDR3 protein: CASSQAGSPVETQYF
CDR3 DNA: TGCGCCAGCAGCCAAGCCGGGTCCCCCGTGGAGACCCAGTACTTC

J gene: TRBJ2-7
V gene: TRBV12-3/TRBV12-4
D gene: .
clone size: .
CDR3 protein: CASSISAGASYEQYF
CDR3 DNA: TGTGCCAGCAGCATATCTGCAGGCGCCTCCTACGAGCAGTACTTC

J gene: TRBJ2-3
V gene: TRBV7-8
D gene: .
clone size: .
CDR3 protein: CASSRMQGSTDTQYF
CDR3 DNA: TGTGCCAGCAGCCGGATGCAGGGGAGCACAGATACGCAGTATTTT

J gene: TRBJ2-7
V gene: TRBV12-3/TRBV12-4
D gene: .
clone size: .
CDR3 protein: CASGVGGEQYF
CDR3 DNA: TGTGCCAGCGGCGTGGGGGGCGAGCAGTACTTC

J gene: TRBJ2-7
V gene: TRBV7-9
D gene: .
clone size: few
CDR3 protein: CASSIKGGSSYEQYF
CDR3 DNA: TGTGCCAGCAGCATAAAGGGGGGGAGCTCCTACGAGCAGTACTTC

J gene: TRBJ2-7
V gene: TRBV20-1
D gene: TRBD1
clone size: few
CDR3 protein: CSAGGTGVSYEQYF
CDR3 DNA: TGCAGTGCTGGGGGGACAGGCGTCTCCTACGAGCAGTACTTC

J gene: TRBJ2-7
V gene: TRBV5-1
D gene: TRBD2
clone size: once
CDR3 protein: CASGANLADHEQYF
CDR3 DNA: TGCGCCAGCGGCGCGAATCTAGCGGACCACGAGCAGTACTTC

J gene: TRBJ2-7
V gene: TRBV20-1
D gene: TRBD2
clone size: .
CDR3 protein: CSARVAGVGHEQYF
CDR3 DNA: TGCAGTGCTAGAGTGGCGGGAGTAGGCCACGAGCAGTACTTC

J gene: TRBJ2-5
V gene: TRBV5-6
D gene: TRBD2
clone size: .
CDR3 protein: CASSRPSGSQETQYF
CDR3 DNA: TGTGCCAGCAGCAGGCCTAGCGGGAGTCAAGAGACCCAGTACTTC

J gene: TRBJ1-1
V gene: TRBV24-1
D gene: TRBD1
clone size: .
CDR3 protein: CATGTGGMNTGAFF
CDR3 DNA: TGTGCCACCGGGACAGGGGGCATGAACACTGGAGCTTTCTTT

J gene: TRBJ1-4
V gene: TRBV5-1
D gene: .
clone size: .
CDR3 protein: CASSLNSLANEKLFF
CDR3 DNA: TGCGCCAGCAGCTTGAACTCCTTGGCTAATGAAAAACTGTTTTTT

J gene: TRBJ2-5
V gene: TRBV6-5
D gene: .
clone size: many
CDR3 protein: CASSSTRETQYF
CDR3 DNA: TGTGCCAGCAGTTCCACCCGAGAGACCCAGTACTTC

J gene: TRBJ2-7
V gene: TRBV25-1
D gene: TRBD1
clone size: .
CDR3 protein: CASRKRGQGHYEQYF
CDR3 DNA: TGTGCCAGCAGGAAAAGAGGACAGGGGCACTACGAGCAGTACTTC

J gene: TRBJ2-6
V gene: TRBV19
D gene: .
clone size: .
CDR3 protein: CASRRDGLGANVLTF
CDR3 DNA: TGTGCCAGTAGGCGGGATGGCCTTGGGGCCAACGTCCTGACTTTC

J gene: TRBJ1-5
V gene: TRBV20-1
D gene: TRBD1
clone size: .
CDR3 protein: CSASDRVQETQHF
CDR3 DNA: TGCAGTGCGTCCGACAGGGTTCAAGAGACCCAGCATTTT

J gene: TRBJ2-7
V gene: TRBV29-1
D gene: .
clone size: few
CDR3 protein: CSVSTEAPYEQYF
CDR3 DNA: TGCAGCGTTTCCACAGAAGCCCCCTACGAGCAGTACTTC

J gene: TRBJ1-2
V gene: TRBV5-1
D gene: .
clone size: .
CDR3 protein: CASSLGSPGEGYTF
CDR3 DNA: TGCGCCAGCAGCTTGGGCTCCCCCGGGGAAGGCTACACCTTC

J gene: TRBJ2-5
V gene: TRBV29-1
D gene: .
clone size: .
CDR3 protein: CSVEDRFSETQYF
CDR3 DNA: TGCAGCGTTGAAGACCGGTTTTCAGAGACCCAGTACTTC

J gene: TRBJ2-7
V gene: TRBV20-1
D gene: .
clone size: few
CDR3 protein: CSANGDTRGLSYEQYF
CDR3 DNA: TGCAGTGCTAATGGGGACACGAGGGGCCTCTCCTACGAGCAGTACTTC

J gene: TRBJ1-6
V gene: TRBV12-3/TRBV12-4
D gene: .
clone size: few
CDR3 protein: CASRPTWIGSPLHF
CDR3 DNA: TGTGCCAGCAGACCGACTTGGATCGGATCACCCCTCCACTTT

J gene: TRBJ2-1
V gene: TRBV4-2
D gene: TRBD2
clone size: .
CDR3 protein: CASSQGLAGVYEDEQFF
CDR3 DNA: TGTGCCAGCAGCCAAGGGCTAGCGGGAGTCTATGAGGATGAGCAGTTCTTC

J gene: TRBJ2-3
V gene: TRBV11-2
D gene: TRBD2
clone size: .
CDR3 protein: CASSPRSGTTTDTQYF
CDR3 DNA: TGTGCCAGCAGCCCGCGCTCCGGGACTACCACAGATACGCAGTATTTT